Listed below are T cell receptor beta chains from one sample, sequenced in a study of identical twins. MiXCR was run by TCRdb on the 5' RACE reads, yielding one entry per CDR3 protein. The repertoire holds 640,000 or so distinct CDR3 sequences, with over 5% as singletons. Sequencing was carried out using naive T cells sorted from blood. Receptors were obtained from a man aged 18 to 29 in good health. CDR3s include the opening cysteine and the closing phenylalanine or tryptophan. D genes are given only for firm matches. Clone size appears in some rows only: once, few, many, or a class for an expanded clone.

D gene	V gene	CDR3 length	J gene	clone size	CDR3 protein	CDR3 DNA
TRBD1	TRBV29-1	16	TRBJ1-1	many	CSVKSPQRTGVAEAFF	TGCAGCGTCAAAAGTCCCCAGCGGACAGGGGTTGCTGAAGCTTTCTTT
TRBD2	TRBV14	16	TRBJ2-1	-	CASSQVRLAGGNEQFF	TGTGCCAGCAGCCAAGTTAGGCTAGCGGGAGGGAATGAGCAGTTCTTC
-	TRBV12-3/TRBV12-4	13	TRBJ1-2	many	CASRIQGSYGYTF	TGTGCCAGCAGGATACAGGGTAGCTATGGCTACACCTTC
-	TRBV7-2	14	TRBJ2-7	-	CASSRRTVPYEQYF	TGTGCCAGCAGCCGTCGGACAGTGCCCTACGAGCAGTACTTC
TRBD2	TRBV6-5	19	TRBJ2-2	-	CASSYWGLAGRAHTGELFF	TGTGCCAGCAGTTACTGGGGACTAGCGGGAAGGGCGCACACCGGGGAGCTGTTTTTT
TRBD2	TRBV11-2	14	TRBJ2-1	many	CASVTSGTYNEQFF	TGTGCCAGCGTGACTAGCGGGACTTACAATGAGCAGTTCTTC
-	TRBV3-1	13	TRBJ1-1	many	CASSRISNTEAFF	TGTGCCAGCAGCCGAATTTCGAACACTGAAGCTTTCTTT
-	TRBV7-2	15	TRBJ2-3	few	CASSFGQPKGDTQYF	TGTGCCAGCAGCTTCGGGCAACCAAAGGGAGATACGCAGTATTTT
-	TRBV3-1	18	TRBJ2-1	few	CASSQEISWDPHYNEQFF	TGTGCCAGCAGCCAAGAGATTAGTTGGGACCCACACTACAATGAGCAGTTCTTC
TRBD2	TRBV4-2	13	TRBJ2-1	many	CASSQPQGEGRFF	TGTGCCAGCAGCCAACCTCAAGGGGAGGGACGGTTCTTC
TRBD1	TRBV15	16	TRBJ2-4	few	CATSRGLDRAGNIQYF	TGTGCCACCAGCAGAGGACTGGACAGGGCCGGAAACATTCAGTACTTC
-	TRBV4-3	15	TRBJ2-7	-	CASSQGLIPGSEQYF	TGCGCCAGCAGCCAGGGTTTGATCCCCGGTTCCGAGCAGTACTTC
TRBD2	TRBV5-1	16	TRBJ2-5	few	CASSLEGGRAQETQYF	TGCGCCAGCAGCTTGGAAGGCGGGAGGGCCCAGGAGACCCAGTACTTC
-	TRBV2	16	TRBJ2-3	once	CASSDFQGSPPDTQYF	TGTGCCAGCAGTGATTTCCAGGGGTCCCCCCCAGATACGCAGTATTTT
TRBD2	TRBV12-3/TRBV12-4	20	TRBJ2-5	few	CASSHPHRPKLAGGMETQYF	TGTGCCAGCAGCCACCCCCATCGCCCCAAACTAGCGGGAGGCATGGAGACCCAGTACTTC
TRBD2	TRBV3-1	17	TRBJ2-2	few	CASSQELAGLRTGELFF	TGTGCCAGCAGCCAAGAACTAGCGGGACTGCGCACCGGGGAGCTGTTTTTT
TRBD2	TRBV10-3	18	TRBJ2-2	many	CAISESLAGGSNTGELFF	TGTGCCATCAGTGAGTCACTAGCGGGAGGCTCGAACACCGGGGAGCTGTTTTTT
-	TRBV12-3/TRBV12-4	15	TRBJ2-5	many	CASDYRTGFGETQYF	TGTGCCAGTGACTATCGAACTGGATTCGGGGAGACCCAGTACTTC
-	TRBV15	15	TRBJ2-5	few	CATSSVTGTQETQYF	TGTGCCACCAGCAGCGTAACAGGGACCCAAGAGACCCAGTACTTC
TRBD2	TRBV12-3/TRBV12-4	17	TRBJ2-1	few	CASSFGLAGVYYNEQFF	TGTGCCAGCAGTTTTGGACTAGCGGGAGTATACTACAATGAGCAGTTCTTC
-	TRBV7-2	13	TRBJ2-5	-	CASSFWLGETQYF	TGTGCCAGCAGCTTCTGGCTAGGAGAGACCCAGTACTTC
-	TRBV7-9	15	TRBJ1-4	few	CASSLSGLADEKLFF	TGTGCCAGCAGCTTATCTGGGTTAGCCGATGAAAAACTGTTTTTT
-	TRBV5-5	14	TRBJ1-1	-	CASSLRPGPTEAFF	TGTGCCAGCAGCTTGAGGCCAGGGCCAACTGAAGCTTTCTTT
TRBD1	TRBV24-1	15	TRBJ1-1	-	CATSAQGAPNTEAFF	TGTGCCACCAGTGCACAGGGGGCACCGAACACTGAAGCTTTCTTT
-	TRBV6-1	17	TRBJ1-6	many	CASLFSSSVSYNSPLHF	TGTGCCAGCCTCTTTTCCAGCAGTGTCTCCTATAATTCACCCCTCCACTTT
TRBD2	TRBV7-2	14	TRBJ2-5	-	CASRVSGEFETQYF	TGTGCCAGCAGGGTTAGCGGGGAGTTCGAGACCCAGTACTTC
TRBD2	TRBV7-8	18	TRBJ2-1	-	CASSRRIALAGAHNEQFF	TGTGCCAGCAGCCGCAGGATCGCCCTAGCGGGAGCCCACAATGAGCAGTTCTTC
-	TRBV20-1	14	TRBJ2-1	many	CSARLSGGPREQFF	TGCAGTGCAAGACTGAGTGGCGGGCCGCGTGAGCAGTTCTTC
-	TRBV7-9	14	TRBJ1-1	many	CASSSLTTNTEAFF	TGTGCCAGCAGCTCACTGACCACCAACACTGAAGCTTTCTTT
-	TRBV4-1	16	TRBJ2-1	few	CASSQPGSGSYNEQFF	TGCGCCAGCAGCCAGCCGGGGAGCGGGTCCTACAATGAGCAGTTCTTC
TRBD1	TRBV12-5	18	TRBJ2-7	many	CASGLVISGQGVHYEQYF	TGTGCTAGTGGTTTGGTAATTTCGGGACAGGGGGTACACTACGAGCAGTACTTC
TRBD2	TRBV10-3	15	TRBJ2-1	many	CAISSTSGRIGEQFF	TGTGCCATCAGCTCGACTAGCGGGAGGATAGGAGAGCAGTTCTTC
-	TRBV11-2	18	TRBJ2-1	many	CASSLGIGAGGGPNEQFF	TGTGCCAGCAGCTTAGGGATTGGAGCGGGCGGAGGACCAAATGAGCAGTTCTTC
TRBD2	TRBV3-1	15	TRBJ2-1	few	CASSHLAGGRNEQFF	TGTGCCAGCAGCCACCTAGCGGGAGGGCGGAATGAGCAGTTCTTC
-	TRBV27	15	TRBJ1-5	few	CASSFRRDMHQPQHF	TGTGCCAGCAGTTTCCGCCGGGATATGCATCAGCCCCAGCATTTT
TRBD2	TRBV5-1	15	TRBJ2-1	-	CASSGGLAGGSEQFF	TGCGCCAGCAGCGGGGGACTAGCGGGAGGCAGTGAGCAGTTCTTC
-	TRBV12-3/TRBV12-4	13	TRBJ2-1	many	CASIERSYNEQFF	TGTGCCAGCATTGAGCGGAGCTACAATGAGCAGTTCTTC
TRBD1	TRBV10-3	13	TRBJ1-5	few	CAVQGSSNQPQHF	TGTGCCGTACAGGGGAGCAGCAATCAGCCCCAGCATTTT
-	TRBV25-1	14	TRBJ2-5	few	CASSAGLPQETQYF	TGTGCCAGCAGTGCGGGACTCCCACAAGAGACCCAGTACTTC
-	TRBV20-1	11	TRBJ2-1	many	CSAIWNNEQFF	TGCAGTGCTATTTGGAACAATGAGCAGTTCTTC
TRBD1	TRBV5-1	16	TRBJ2-1	-	CASRTGWDDSYNEQFF	TGCGCCAGTCGGACAGGGTGGGACGACTCCTACAATGAGCAGTTCTTC
-	TRBV2	16	TRBJ2-3	-	CASSSDQGQEADTQYF	TGTGCCAGCAGCTCAGACCAGGGGCAAGAGGCAGATACGCAGTATTTT